The next 6 T cell receptor beta chains were all read from a single sample in a study of blood T cell repertoires in COVID-19. TCRdb keeps only in-frame clones here, not all; method: immunoSEQ multiplex PCR. In the table there are some 100,000 clones, approximately 87% of which are singletons. The sample consisted of peripheral blood. The source of these receptors is a human donor in a cohort sampled during active COVID-19.

The chain recombines TRBV2 with TRBJ2-1; TRBD2 might be the D (6 bases). This CDR3 region has 15 residues. CDR1 SNHLY and CDR2 FYNNEI come from the germline V gene. With 4 bases removed from V and 1 base from J, the gap between germline ends came to 11 bases. CDR3 loop: CASSGRGGSYNEQFF. The CDR3 DNA sequence: TGTGCCAGCAGTGGGCGGGGAGGTTCCTACAATGAGCAGTTCTTC. Complete variable domain (other parts from reference TRBV2 and TRBJ2-1): EPEVTQTPSHQVTQMGQEVILRCVPISNHLYFYWYRQILGQKVEFLVSFYNNEISEKSEIFDDQFSVERPDGSNFTLKIRSTKLEDSAMYFCASSGRGGSYNEQFFGPGTRLTVL.

This chain links TRBV3-1 (or the pseudogene TRBV3-2) with TRBJ1-6; tentatively, D is TRBD1 (5 bases). Germline V gene lookup returns CDR1 LGHDT and CDR2 YNNKEL (reference sequence). V was pared by 4 bases and J by 7 bases, with 14 bases between. The CDR3 runs to 15 residues. The CDR3 loop is CASSRLRGENSPLHF. CDR3 in DNA: TGTGCCAGCAGCCGATTGCGGGGGGAAAATTCACCCCTCCACTTT.

The rearrangement joins TRBV7-3 to TRBJ2-4, with TRBD2 matching 7 bases. The junction had 10 bases not matched to a gene; V was cut back by 5 bases and J by 9 bases. This CDR3 contains 14 residues. From germline, CDR1 is SGHTA and CDR2 FQGTGA. As DNA, the CDR3 is TGTGCCAGCAGCCCCAGCGGGGCGGTGGGCATTCAGTACTTC. Its translation: CASSPSGAVGIQYF.

The V gene is TRBV29-1, the J gene TRBJ2-7, with D hard to call. The CDR3 sequence is 11 residues long. Looked up from germline, CDR1 is SQVTM and CDR2 is ANQGSEA. V lost 2 bases, J lost 3 bases, and 5 bases lay in between. In nucleotides, the CDR3 is TGCAGCGTTGAAATACTCTACGAGCAGTACTTC. This encodes CSVEILYEQYF.

The rearrangement joins TRBV18 to TRBJ2-5, with D perhaps TRBD1 (5 bases). Trimming took off 4 bases at V and 2 bases at J, with 8 bases between the two ends. The CDR3 loop spans 13 amino acids. The germline CDR1 and CDR2 sequences are KGHSH and LQKENI. As DNA, the CDR3 is TGTGCCAGCTCACAAGGACAACAAGAGACCCAGTACTTC. This encodes CASSQGQQETQYF.

The chain has TRBV4-1 and TRBJ2-1, with TRBD2 matching over 10 bases. The junction had 2 bases not matched to a gene; V was cut back by 4 bases and J by 2 bases. Germline values: CDR1 MGHRA, CDR2 YSYEKL. This CDR3 region has 15 residues. This CDR3 is CASSLSGGAYNEQFF. The DNA of the CDR3 is TGCGCCAGCAGCCTAAGCGGGGGGGCCTACAATGAGCAGTTCTTC.